This T cell receptor (beta chain) was recovered during a study of blood T cell repertoires in COVID-19. Sequencing used immunoSEQ multiplex PCR; TCRdb keeps in-frame clones, though not all of them. The table shows 60,000 or so clones, with 87% occurring only once. This clone was detected only once. V was clipped by 4 bases and J by 0 bases; unmatched bases: 9. Looked up from germline, CDR1 is MDHEN and CDR2 is SYDVKM. The CDR3 contains 16 residues. Sequencing was carried out using peripheral blood. The chain carries TRBV28 and TRBJ2-7; the match to TRBD2 covers 7 bases. The TCR was taken from a human donor with acute or convalescent COVID-19. The donor label of this sample is uncertain. The CDR3 coding sequence is TGTGCCAGCAGTTCCCTAGGAGCGGGGAACTCCTACGAGCAGTACTTC. Its translation is CASSSLGAGNSYEQYF.